In its sample, the clone carrying this T cell receptor beta chain was seen many times. The data are from a study of regulatory T cells in long-lasting Graves disease. Construction of the TCR beta libraries employed iRepertoire HTBI primers in conjunction with Arm-PCR of CDR3 regions. Using its own MiXCR run on the multiplex PCR reads, TCRdb lists one record per CDR3 protein. This sample yields around 500,000 distinct CDR3 sequences, of which roughly 20% are seen a single time; about 8.3% belongs to the top ten. Sample time point: persistent/refractory GD, antithyroid drugs over 5 years with positive TRAb. The TCR library was made from RNA extracted from PBMCs. CDR1 and CDR2 (germline): SGHAT, FQNNGV. Trimming removed 2 bases at V and 6 bases at J, with 17 bases between. This CDR3 region has 15 residues.

Here the sequenced sample was peripheral blood mononuclear cells (PBMCs), taken when the disease was refractory, from a patient treated with antithyroid drugs. The chain carries TRBV11-2 and TRBJ2-7; no definite D call. This receptor was identified in a female donor with Graves disease. As DNA, the CDR3 is TGTGCCAGCAGCTTAAACCAGGAGCGACGTTCCGAGCAGTACTTC. Translating it yields CASSLNQERRSEQYF.